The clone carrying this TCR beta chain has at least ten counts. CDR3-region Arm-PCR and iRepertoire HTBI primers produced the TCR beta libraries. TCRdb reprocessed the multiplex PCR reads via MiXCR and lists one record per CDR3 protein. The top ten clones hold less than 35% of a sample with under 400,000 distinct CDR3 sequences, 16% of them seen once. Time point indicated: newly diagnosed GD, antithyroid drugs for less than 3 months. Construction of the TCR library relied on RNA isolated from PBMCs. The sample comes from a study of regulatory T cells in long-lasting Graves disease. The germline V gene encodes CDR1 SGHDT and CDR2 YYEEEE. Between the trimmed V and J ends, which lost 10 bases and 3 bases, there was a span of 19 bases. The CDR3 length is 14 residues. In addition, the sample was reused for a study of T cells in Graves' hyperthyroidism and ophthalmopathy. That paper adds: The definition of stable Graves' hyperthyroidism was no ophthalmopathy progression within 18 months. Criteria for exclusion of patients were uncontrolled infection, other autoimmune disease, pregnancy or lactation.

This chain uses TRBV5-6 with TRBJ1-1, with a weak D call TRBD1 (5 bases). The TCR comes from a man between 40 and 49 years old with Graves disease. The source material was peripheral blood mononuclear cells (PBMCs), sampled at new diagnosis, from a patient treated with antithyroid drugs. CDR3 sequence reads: CAGGYQGRDTEAFF. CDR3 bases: TGTGCCGGAGGCTATCAGGGACGGGACACTGAAGCTTTCTTT.